This T cell receptor beta chain was identified during a study of shared clonotypes between healthy human individuals. Study-level findings and limits: Compared with clonotypes that all four donors shared, non-shared clonotypes had lower generation probabilities.

Notes on this clone: The antigen is unknown.

Healthy HIV-negative adults with no recent acute infections or vaccinations were recruited as donors. Nashville, Tennessee was home to all donors, each a Caucasian adult. Both subsets, CD45RA+ naive and CD45RA-negative memory, were split from the CD4+ cells. The CDR3 runs to 14 residues. Unmatched junction bases numbered 1, after V lost 2 bases and J lost 4 bases. The germline V gene encodes CDR1 MGHDK and CDR2 SYGVNS. Assay: immunoSEQ multiplex PCR; the TCRdb copy retains only in-frame clones and omits some. The sample holds more than 2 million clones, approximately 94% seen once. The sequence was obtained from a man younger than 30 in good health. The chain couples TRBV25-1 to TRBJ1-2, with 10 bases fitting TRBD1. Sequencing was done on a sample of naive CD4+ T cells sorted from blood. Subset meaning: CD45RA+ positively selected. CDR3 sequence reads: CASSERQGAYGYTF. The DNA of the CDR3 is TGTGCCAGCAGTGAAAGACAGGGGGCCTATGGCTACACCTTC.